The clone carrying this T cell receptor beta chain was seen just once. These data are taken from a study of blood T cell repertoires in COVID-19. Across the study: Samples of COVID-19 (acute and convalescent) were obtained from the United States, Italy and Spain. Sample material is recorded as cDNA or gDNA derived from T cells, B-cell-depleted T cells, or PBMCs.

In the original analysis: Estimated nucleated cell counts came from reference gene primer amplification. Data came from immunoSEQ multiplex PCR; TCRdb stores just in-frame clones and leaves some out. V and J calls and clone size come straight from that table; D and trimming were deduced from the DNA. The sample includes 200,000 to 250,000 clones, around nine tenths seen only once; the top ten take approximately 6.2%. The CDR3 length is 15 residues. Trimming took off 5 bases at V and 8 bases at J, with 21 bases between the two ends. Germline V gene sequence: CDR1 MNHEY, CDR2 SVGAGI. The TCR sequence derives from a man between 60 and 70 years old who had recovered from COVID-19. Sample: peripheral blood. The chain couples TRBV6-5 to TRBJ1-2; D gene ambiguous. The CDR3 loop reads CASSHEILAVQGYTF. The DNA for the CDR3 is TGTGCCAGCAGTCACGAGATATTGGCGGTTCAAGGCTACACCTTC.